These T cell receptor beta chains were read from a single sample in a study of blood T cell repertoires in COVID-19. Sequencing used immunoSEQ multiplex PCR; TCRdb keeps in-frame clones, though not all of them. In the table there are approximately 220,000 clones, approximately 80% of which are singletons. The source material was PBMCs or T cells enriched from blood (not recorded which). The receptor set was obtained from a woman between 35 and 50 years old with acute COVID-19. CDR3s include the opening cysteine and the closing phenylalanine or tryptophan. A D gene is named only where the DNA matches it firmly. Rows give clone size only sometimes, using once, few, many, or a class for an expanded clone.

J,size,V,D,CDR3,DNA
TRBJ2-7,.,TRBV28,TRBD1,CASSPPGQGSQYF,TGTGCCAGCAGTCCGCCCGGACAGGGGAGTCAGTACTTC
TRBJ2-1,.,TRBV19,.,CASRDSSSYNEQFF,TGTGCCAGTAGGGACTCGAGCTCCTACAATGAGCAGTTCTTC
TRBJ2-2,once,TRBV9,.,CASSVKSSRGELFF,TGTGCCAGCAGCGTAAAGTCGAGCCGCGGGGAGCTGTTTTTT
TRBJ1-1,.,TRBV19,.,CASKRVQNTEAFF,TGTGCCAGTAAGAGGGTCCAGAACACTGAAGCTTTCTTT
TRBJ1-1,.,TRBV7-9,.,CASSPWRGDTEAFF,TGTGCCAGCAGCCCCTGGAGGGGAGACACTGAAGCTTTCTTT
TRBJ2-2,.,TRBV7-9,.,CASSFRGTGELFF,TGTGCCAGCAGCTTTAGGGGGACCGGGGAGCTGTTTTTT
TRBJ1-1,.,TRBV28,.,CAMQRGTEAFF,TGTGCCATGCAAAGAGGCACTGAAGCTTTCTTT
TRBJ1-2,.,TRBV30,.,CAWRSRIYGYTF,TGTGCCTGGCGGAGCCGAATATATGGCTACACCTTC
TRBJ2-7,.,TRBV5-6,.,CASSPDRQAYEQYF,TGTGCCAGCAGCCCCGACAGGCAAGCCTACGAGCAGTACTTC
TRBJ1-3,.,TRBV4-1,.,CASKRTAGNTIYF,TGCGCCAGCAAACGTACGGCTGGAAACACCATATATTTT
TRBJ1-2,.,TRBV10-3,TRBD1,CAITGTGGASGYTF,TGTGCCATCACGGGGACAGGGGGCGCGTCCGGCTACACCTTC
TRBJ2-7,.,TRBV4-3,TRBD2,CASSQDPSGSERTYEQYF,TGCGCCAGCAGCCAAGATCCTAGCGGAAGCGAGAGAACCTACGAGCAGTACTTC
TRBJ1-6,.,TRBV7-2,.,CASSLVLGGAGNSPLHF,TGTGCCAGCAGCTTAGTTTTAGGGGGGGCAGGTAATTCACCCCTCCACTTT
TRBJ2-7,few,TRBV19,.,CASSRGFYEQYF,TGTGCCAGTAGCAGGGGATTCTACGAGCAGTACTTC
TRBJ2-2,.,TRBV7-7,TRBD2,CASSLGTSSTGELFF,TGTGCTAGCAGCCTCGGGACTAGCAGCACCGGGGAGCTGTTTTTT
TRBJ2-7,.,TRBV5-4,TRBD2,CASSRTSGSSYEQYF,TGTGCCAGCAGCCGCACTAGCGGAAGCTCCTACGAGCAGTACTTC
TRBJ1-4,.,TRBV28,TRBD1,CASSFGTGGGEKLFF,TGTGCCAGCAGTTTTGGGACAGGCGGCGGTGAAAAACTGTTTTTT
TRBJ2-7,few,TRBV27,TRBD1,CASSDPTGAPYEQYF,TGTGCCAGCAGCGATCCGACAGGGGCCCCCTACGAGCAGTACTTC
TRBJ1-1,.,TRBV28,.,CASTEQGTNTEAFF,TGTGCCAGCACTGAACAGGGAACCAACACTGAAGCTTTCTTT
TRBJ2-5,.,TRBV27,.,CASSNTETQYF,TGTGCCAGCAGTAACACGGAGACCCAGTACTTC
TRBJ2-5,few,TRBV27,TRBD2,CASSYTGGAEETQYF,TGTGCCAGCAGTTACACGGGAGGGGCCGAAGAGACCCAGTACTTC
TRBJ1-4,few,TRBV2,.,CASRKTGGNEKLFF,TGTGCCAGCAGGAAGACGGGGGGGAATGAAAAACTGTTTTTT
TRBJ1-2,many,TRBV7-9,TRBD1,CASSLVGQSRIYGYTF,TGTGCCAGCAGCTTAGTGGGACAGAGCCGCATCTATGGCTACACCTTC
TRBJ2-3,once,TRBV28,TRBD2,CASKRTSGAVKAQYF,TGTGCCAGCAAAAGGACTAGCGGGGCTGTGAAAGCGCAGTATTTT
TRBJ2-5,.,TRBV5-1,TRBD1,CASSLGQGAANQETQYF,TGCGCCAGCAGCTTGGGGCAGGGGGCGGCAAACCAAGAGACCCAGTACTTC
TRBJ1-6,.,TRBV7-9,.,CASSLALQGRDNSPLHF,TGTGCCAGCAGCTTAGCATTACAGGGCCGGGATAATTCACCCCTCCACTTT
TRBJ2-1,.,TRBV28,TRBD1,CASKWDSANLEQFF,TGTGCCAGCAAGTGGGACAGCGCCAACCTTGAGCAGTTCTTC
TRBJ2-6,.,TRBV7-3,TRBD1,CASSLRTGSPGANVLTF,TGTGCCAGCAGCTTACGGACAGGGTCCCCTGGGGCCAACGTCCTGACTTTC
TRBJ2-2,.,TRBV6-9,.,CASHRNTGELFF,TGTGCCAGCCACAGGAACACCGGGGAGCTGTTTTTT
TRBJ1-2,.,TRBV10-3,TRBD1,CAITGDREVVDGYTF,TGTGCCATCACTGGGGACAGGGAAGTTGTGGATGGCTACACCTTC
TRBJ1-4,.,TRBV29-1,.,CSVRGNEKLFF,TGCAGCGTTAGGGGGAATGAAAAACTGTTTTTT
TRBJ2-3,.,TRBV5-1,TRBD2,CASSPTSGAPGTDTQYF,TGCGCCAGCAGCCCGACAAGCGGGGCTCCGGGCACAGATACGCAGTATTTT
TRBJ1-2,.,TRBV19,.,CATSRDTNYGYTF,TGTGCCACTTCCCGCGACACTAACTATGGCTACACCTTC
TRBJ1-2,.,TRBV6-5,.,CASSYSDRQGYTF,TGTGCCAGCAGTTACTCGGATAGACAAGGCTACACCTTC
TRBJ1-6,.,TRBV12-3/TRBV12-4,.,CASVRGAVGPLHF,TGTGCCAGCGTACGCGGCGCAGTCGGACCCCTCCACTTT
TRBJ1-1,.,TRBV6-5,.,CASSYSGFGGAEAFF,TGTGCCAGCAGTTACTCTGGGTTCGGTGGAGCTGAAGCTTTCTTT
TRBJ2-3,.,TRBV3-1/TRBV3-2,TRBD2,CASSRGTSGSPDTQYF,TGTGCCAGCAGCCGAGGGACTAGCGGGAGTCCAGATACGCAGTATTTT
TRBJ1-1,few,TRBV28,.,CASNTGLITEAFF,TGTGCCAGCAACACAGGGCTTATCACTGAAGCTTTCTTT
TRBJ1-2,.,TRBV11-2,TRBD1,CASSNTGGAGLSYTF,TGTGCCAGCAGTAATACAGGGGGCGCTGGGTTATCCTACACCTTC
TRBJ1-5,few,TRBV6-5,.,CASSSRINGGNQPQHF,TGTGCCAGCAGTTCCAGAATCAACGGAGGCAATCAGCCCCAGCATTTT
TRBJ2-5,.,TRBV6-1,.,CASSEAGGSLTGPETQYF,TGTGCCAGCAGTGAAGCGGGGGGTTCCCTGACGGGTCCGGAGACCCAGTACTTC
TRBJ2-7,once,TRBV7-6,TRBD1,CASSVPRDRTSYEQYF,TGTGCCAGCAGCGTCCCCCGGGACAGGACCTCCTACGAGCAGTACTTC
TRBJ1-5,.,TRBV13,.,CASSLGTLRPGGQPQHF,TGTGCCAGCAGCTTAGGGACCCTTCGACCGGGGGGGCAGCCCCAGCATTTT
TRBJ1-5,.,TRBV19,.,CASMNRDSNQPQHF,TGTGCCAGTATGAACAGGGACAGCAATCAGCCCCAGCATTTT
TRBJ2-5,.,TRBV5-1,.,CASSPPRGGETQYF,TGCGCCAGCAGCCCCCCGCGGGGAGGAGAGACCCAGTACTTC
TRBJ2-3,once,TRBV7-3,TRBD2,CASSDLAGGTDTQYF,TGTGCCAGCAGCGACCTAGCGGGAGGCACAGATACGCAGTATTTT
TRBJ1-1,.,TRBV6-5,.,CASSYRGPRTEAFF,TGTGCCAGCAGTTATAGAGGCCCACGGACTGAAGCTTTCTTT
TRBJ1-6,.,TRBV28,.,CATKQGSSYNSPLHF,TGTGCCACCAAACAAGGGAGCTCCTATAATTCACCCCTCCACTTT
TRBJ2-1,few,TRBV5-6,TRBD1,CASSWGTGSGEQFF,TGTGCCAGCAGCTGGGGGACAGGGAGTGGTGAGCAGTTCTTC
TRBJ1-2,.,TRBV30,.,CAWSGFAHGYTF,TGTGCCTGGAGTGGTTTCGCGCATGGCTACACCTTC
TRBJ1-2,.,TRBV5-1,TRBD1,CASSYTGGVDPYTF,TGCGCCAGCAGCTACACAGGGGGCGTCGATCCCTACACCTTC
TRBJ2-1,few,TRBV18,.,CASSPGWGVSYNEQFF,TGTGCCAGCTCACCGGGTTGGGGGGTCTCCTACAATGAGCAGTTCTTC
TRBJ1-1,.,TRBV11-2,.,CASSLDLGGDTEAFF,TGTGCCAGCAGCTTAGATCTGGGGGGGGACACTGAAGCTTTCTTT
TRBJ1-1,.,TRBV10-1,TRBD1,CASSTGGTEAFF,TGCGCCAGCAGTACAGGGGGTACTGAAGCTTTCTTT
TRBJ1-1,.,TRBV25-1,.,CASRDSRHDEAFF,TGTGCCAGCAGGGACAGTCGGCACGATGAAGCTTTCTTT
TRBJ1-2,.,TRBV28,.,CASIEPGGRSYTF,TGTGCCAGCATCGAACCGGGGGGGAGAAGCTACACCTTC
TRBJ1-2,.,TRBV5-1,.,CASSLDQGGVNGYTF,TGCGCCAGCAGCTTGGATCAGGGCGGCGTTAACGGCTACACCTTC
TRBJ1-1,.,TRBV6-5,TRBD1,CASSRGENTEAFF,TGTGCCAGCAGCAGGGGGGAAAACACTGAAGCTTTCTTT
TRBJ2-3,.,TRBV7-9,.,CASSLEQVTDTQYF,TGTGCCAGCAGCTTAGAACAGGTTACAGATACGCAGTATTTT
TRBJ2-3,.,TRBV6-4,TRBD2,CASSAGRAGDTQYF,TGTGCCAGCAGTGCCGGGAGGGCCGGAGATACGCAGTATTTT